This T cell receptor (beta chain) comes out of a study of shared clonotypes between healthy human individuals. Germline values: CDR1 MNHEY, CDR2 SVGAGI. Trimming took 4 bases from V and 3 from J, leaving 9 bases between them. The CDR3 runs to 14 residues. Assay used: immunoSEQ multiplex PCR; TCRdb lists only in-frame clones, some missing. The sample holds about 600,000 clones; roughly 97% are singletons and the top ten take about 0.06%. Study-wide points: For sorted subsets, rarefaction showed incomplete sequencing despite large depth.

Regarding this clone: Its antigen remains unknown.

All the donors were Caucasian adults who lived in Nashville, Tennessee. The sequenced sample was naive CD4+ T cells sorted from blood. The subset: CD45RA+ positively selected. The chain uses TRBV6-5 and TRBJ2-2; unclear D gene. This clonotype was obtained from a woman aged 25 to 45 in good health. CDR3 region: CASSLRRDTGELFF. For the CDR3, the DNA is TGTGCCAGCAGTTTAAGGAGAGACACCGGGGAGCTGTTTTTT.